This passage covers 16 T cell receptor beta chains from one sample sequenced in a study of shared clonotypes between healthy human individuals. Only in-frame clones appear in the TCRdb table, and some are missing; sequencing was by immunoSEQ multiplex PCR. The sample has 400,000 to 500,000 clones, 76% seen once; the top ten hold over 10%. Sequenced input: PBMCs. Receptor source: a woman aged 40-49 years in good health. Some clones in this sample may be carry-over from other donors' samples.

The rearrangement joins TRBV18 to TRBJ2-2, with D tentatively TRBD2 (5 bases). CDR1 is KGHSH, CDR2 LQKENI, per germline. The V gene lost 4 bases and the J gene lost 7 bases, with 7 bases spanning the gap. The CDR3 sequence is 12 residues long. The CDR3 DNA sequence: TGTGCCAGCTCACGAGGGAACGGGGAGCTGTTTTTT. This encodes CASSRGNGELFF.

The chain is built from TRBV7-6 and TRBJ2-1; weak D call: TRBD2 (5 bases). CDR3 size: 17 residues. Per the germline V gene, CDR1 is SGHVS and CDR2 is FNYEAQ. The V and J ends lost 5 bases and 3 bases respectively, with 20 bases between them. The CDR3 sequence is CASSPPHAASGYNEQFF. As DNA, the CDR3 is TGTGCCAGCAGCCCCCCGCATGCCGCGAGCGGCTACAATGAGCAGTTCTTC.

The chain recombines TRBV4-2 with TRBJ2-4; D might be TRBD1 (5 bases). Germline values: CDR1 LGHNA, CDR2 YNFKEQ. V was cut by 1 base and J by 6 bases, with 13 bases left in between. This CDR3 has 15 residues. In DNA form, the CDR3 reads TGTGCCAGCAGCCAAGTCCGGCAGGGCGGAAACATTCAGTACTTC. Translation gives CASSQVRQGGNIQYF.

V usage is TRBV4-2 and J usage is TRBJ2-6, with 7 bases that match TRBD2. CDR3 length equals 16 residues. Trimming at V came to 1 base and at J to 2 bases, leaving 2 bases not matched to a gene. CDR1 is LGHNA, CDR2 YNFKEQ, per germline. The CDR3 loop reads CASSQAGRAGANVLTF. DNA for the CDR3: TGTGCCAGCAGCCAAGCGGGGAGGGCTGGGGCCAACGTCCTGACTTTC.

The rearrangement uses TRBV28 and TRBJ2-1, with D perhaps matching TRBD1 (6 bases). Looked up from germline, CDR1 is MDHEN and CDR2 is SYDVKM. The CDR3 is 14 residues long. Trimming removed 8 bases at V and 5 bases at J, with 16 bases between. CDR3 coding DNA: TGTGCCAGCCCCCCCCCTGGGGGCCACAATGAGCAGTTCTTC. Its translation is CASPPPGGHNEQFF.

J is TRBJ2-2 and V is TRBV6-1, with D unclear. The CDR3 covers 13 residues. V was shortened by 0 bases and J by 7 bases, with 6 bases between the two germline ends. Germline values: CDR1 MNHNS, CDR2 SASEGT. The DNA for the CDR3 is TGTGCCAGCAGTGAAGCGGAGAGCGGGGAGCTGTTTTTT. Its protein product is CASSEAESGELFF.

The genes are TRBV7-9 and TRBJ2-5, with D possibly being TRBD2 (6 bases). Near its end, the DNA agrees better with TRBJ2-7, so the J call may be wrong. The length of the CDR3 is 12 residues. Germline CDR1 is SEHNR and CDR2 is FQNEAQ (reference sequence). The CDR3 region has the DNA TGTGCCAGCAGGGGGGGACCCTACGAGCAGTACTTC. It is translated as CASRGGPYEQYF.

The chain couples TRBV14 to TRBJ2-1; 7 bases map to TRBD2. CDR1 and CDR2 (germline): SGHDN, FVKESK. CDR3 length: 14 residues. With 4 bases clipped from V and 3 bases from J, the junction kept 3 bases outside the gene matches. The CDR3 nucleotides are TGTGCCAGCAGCCCTAGCGGCTACTACAATGAGCAGTTCTTC. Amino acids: CASSPSGYYNEQFF.

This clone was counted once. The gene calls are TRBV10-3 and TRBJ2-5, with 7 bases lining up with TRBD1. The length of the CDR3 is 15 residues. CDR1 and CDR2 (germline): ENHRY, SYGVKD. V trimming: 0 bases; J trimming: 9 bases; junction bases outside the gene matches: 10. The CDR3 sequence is CAISESRGPAGSQYF. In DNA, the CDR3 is TGTGCCATCAGTGAGTCGAGGGGGCCAGCCGGTTCCCAGTACTTC.

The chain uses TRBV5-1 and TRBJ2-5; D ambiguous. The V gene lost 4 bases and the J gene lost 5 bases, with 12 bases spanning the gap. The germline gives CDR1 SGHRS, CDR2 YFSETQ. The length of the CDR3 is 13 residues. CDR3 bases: TGCGCCAGCAGCCTAGACCCGCGGGAGACCCAGTACTTC. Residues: CASSLDPRETQYF.

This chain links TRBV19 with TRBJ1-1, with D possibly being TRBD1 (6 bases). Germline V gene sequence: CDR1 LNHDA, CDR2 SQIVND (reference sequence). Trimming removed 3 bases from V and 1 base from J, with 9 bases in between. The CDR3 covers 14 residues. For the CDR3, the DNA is TGTGCCAGTAGTATTATGGGGGCGAACACTGAAGCTTTCTTT. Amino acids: CASSIMGANTEAFF.

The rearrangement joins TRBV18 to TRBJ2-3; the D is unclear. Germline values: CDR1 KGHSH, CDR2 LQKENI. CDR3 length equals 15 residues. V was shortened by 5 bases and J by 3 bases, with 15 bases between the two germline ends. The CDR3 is CASSSVVGETDTQYF. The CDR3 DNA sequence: TGTGCCAGCTCATCCGTGGTGGGTGAGACAGATACGCAGTATTTT.

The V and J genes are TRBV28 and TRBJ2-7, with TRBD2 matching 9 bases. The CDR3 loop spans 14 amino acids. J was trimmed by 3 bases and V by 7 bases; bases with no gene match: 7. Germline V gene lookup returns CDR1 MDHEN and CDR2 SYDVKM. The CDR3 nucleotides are TGTGCCAGCAAGCGGGGGGACAGTGTCTACGAGCAGTACTTC. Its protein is CASKRGDSVYEQYF.

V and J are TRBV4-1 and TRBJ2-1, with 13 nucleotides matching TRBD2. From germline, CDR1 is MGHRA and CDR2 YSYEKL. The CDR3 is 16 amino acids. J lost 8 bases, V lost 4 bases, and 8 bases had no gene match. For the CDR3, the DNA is TGCGCCAGCAGCCGGCAACTAGCGGGAGGGGGTCATGAGCAGTTCTTC. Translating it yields CASSRQLAGGGHEQFF.

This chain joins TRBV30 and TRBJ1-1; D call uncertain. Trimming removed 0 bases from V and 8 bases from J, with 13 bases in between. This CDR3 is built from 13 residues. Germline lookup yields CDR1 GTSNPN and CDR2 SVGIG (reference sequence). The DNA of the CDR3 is TGTGCCTGGAGTGTTCGAGGGAGCGGCGAAGCTTTCTTT. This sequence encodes CAWSVRGSGEAFF. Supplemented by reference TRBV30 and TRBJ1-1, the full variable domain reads SQTIHQWPATLVQPVGSPLSLECTVEGTSNPNLYWYRQAAGRGLQLLFYSVGIGQISSEVPQNLSASRPQDRQFILSSKKLLLSDSGFYLCAWSVRGSGEAFFGQGTRLTVV.

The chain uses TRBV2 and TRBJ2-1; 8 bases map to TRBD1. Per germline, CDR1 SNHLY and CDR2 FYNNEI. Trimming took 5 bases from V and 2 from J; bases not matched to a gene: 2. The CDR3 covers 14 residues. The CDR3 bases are TGTGCCAGCAGTAAGGGACAGGCCTACAATGAGCAGTTCTTC. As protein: CASSKGQAYNEQFF.